These 10 T cell receptor beta chains came from one sample sequenced in a study of cytomegalovirus exposure and HLA in healthy donors. Primers included in the PCR were 60 Vbeta and 13 Jbeta primers. Sequenced by immunoSEQ multiplex PCR; TCRdb stores in-frame clones only, minus some. The sample includes 200,000 to 250,000 clones, roughly 70% of them seen just once. Sequencing was carried out using PBMCs. These receptors all stem from a young woman in good health and CMV-seronegative.

This chain connects TRBV6-1 to TRBJ1-5; unclear D gene. The CDR3 spans 15 residues. V was cut by 7 bases and J by 0 bases, with 13 bases left in between. Germline V gene data show CDR1 as MNHNS and CDR2 as SASEGT. CDR3 in amino acids: CASNDLAYSNQPQHF. The CDR3 DNA is TGTGCCAGCAACGATTTGGCTTATAGCAATCAGCCCCAGCATTTT.

The gene calls are TRBV5-1 and TRBJ2-1; 12 bases fit TRBD2. The CDR3 is 15 amino acids. Germline assignment: CDR1 SGHRS and CDR2 YFSETQ. With 5 bases clipped from V and 2 bases from J, the junction kept 2 bases outside the gene matches. CDR3 nucleotide sequence: TGCGCCAGCAGTAGGACTAGCGGGACCTACAATGAGCAGTTCTTC. Its protein is CASSRTSGTYNEQFF. The variable domain in full, completed from reference TRBV5-1 and TRBJ2-1, reads KAGVTQTPRYLIKTRGQQVTLSCSPISGHRSVSWYQQTPGQGLQFLFEYFSETQRNKGNFPGRFSGRQFSNSRSEMNVSTLELGDSALYLCASSRTSGTYNEQFFGPGTRLTVL.

This clone showed up just once. The chain couples TRBV14 to TRBJ1-1; possible D gene TRBD1, 6 bases. Germline CDR1 reads SGHDN; CDR2 reads FVKESK. The CDR3 is 14 amino acids. V dropped 4 bases and J dropped 5 bases, with 14 bases sitting between them. CDR3 DNA sequence: TGTGCCAGCAGCCCCCGCGGGGGGCAAACTGAAGCTTTCTTT. It translates to CASSPRGGQTEAFF.

This clone was picked up one time. This sequence joins TRBV6-5 and TRBJ1-2; TRBD1 agrees at 7 bases. J was trimmed by 6 bases and V by 4 bases; bases with no gene match: 14. Germline assignment: CDR1 MNHEY and CDR2 SVGAGI. This CDR3 contains 16 residues. CDR3 in DNA: TGTGCCAGCAGTTTCCCGCCCGCCGGGACAGTCGATGGCTACACCTTC. Its protein product is CASSFPPAGTVDGYTF.

The rearrangement links TRBV9 to TRBJ1-2, with 7 bases lining up with TRBD1. CDR3 length: 14 amino acids. Germline V lookup: CDR1 SGDLS, CDR2 YYNGEE. V shed 4 bases, J shed 4 bases, and the junction held 7 bases outside the gene matches. CDR3 bases: TGTGCCAGCAGCACAGGGGTTCAGGGCTATGGCTACACCTTC. Its translation: CASSTGVQGYGYTF.

The chain couples TRBV20-1 to TRBJ1-4, with D possibly matching TRBD1 (6 bases). The CDR3 sequence is 11 residues long. Germline CDR1 and CDR2: DFQATT and SNEGSKA (reference sequence). Trimming pared 7 bases from V and 11 bases from J, leaving 14 bases between. The CDR3 loop reads CSVPRGGKLFF. CDR3 nucleotides: TGCAGTGTTCCCAGGGGAGGGAAACTGTTTTTT.

The genes are TRBV29-1 and TRBJ2-7; D might be TRBD2 (6 bases). CDR1 and CDR2 (germline): SQVTM, ANQGSEA. The CDR3 totals 13 residues. V was pared by 6 bases and J by 4 bases, with 16 bases between. The CDR3: CSVERPGLYEQYF. CDR3 in DNA: TGCAGCGTCGAGCGGCCAGGACTATACGAGCAGTACTTC.

The chain has TRBV6-6 and TRBJ2-5; perhaps TRBD2 as D (6 bases). The germline gives CDR1 MNHNY, CDR2 SVGAGI (reference sequence). This CDR3 has 16 residues. V was pared by 6 bases and J by 5 bases, with 22 bases between. In DNA, the CDR3 is TGTGCCAGCAGAGGGACTTATGAGGGCCCCGGGGAGACCCAGTACTTC. Translation gives CASRGTYEGPGETQYF.

The chain combines TRBV6-5 with TRBJ2-7; 9 bases are shared with TRBD1. The V gene's germline CDR1 is MNHEY and CDR2 SVGAGI. The J segment lost 5 bases and the V segment lost 6 bases, leaving 5 bases of the junction unmatched. The length of the CDR3 is 13 residues. The CDR3 DNA is TGTGCCAGCAGGAACAGGGGGCTCCACGAGCAGTACTTC. Amino acids: CASRNRGLHEQYF.

J is TRBJ1-1 and V is TRBV5-8; 8 nucleotides agree with TRBD1. The germline gives CDR1 SGHTS, CDR2 YDEGEE. J was trimmed by 5 bases and V by 4 bases; bases with no gene match: 4. The CDR3 is 13 residues long. The CDR3 loop reads CASSPGGFTEAFF. CDR3 bases: TGTGCCAGCAGCCCAGGGGGCTTTACTGAAGCTTTCTTT.